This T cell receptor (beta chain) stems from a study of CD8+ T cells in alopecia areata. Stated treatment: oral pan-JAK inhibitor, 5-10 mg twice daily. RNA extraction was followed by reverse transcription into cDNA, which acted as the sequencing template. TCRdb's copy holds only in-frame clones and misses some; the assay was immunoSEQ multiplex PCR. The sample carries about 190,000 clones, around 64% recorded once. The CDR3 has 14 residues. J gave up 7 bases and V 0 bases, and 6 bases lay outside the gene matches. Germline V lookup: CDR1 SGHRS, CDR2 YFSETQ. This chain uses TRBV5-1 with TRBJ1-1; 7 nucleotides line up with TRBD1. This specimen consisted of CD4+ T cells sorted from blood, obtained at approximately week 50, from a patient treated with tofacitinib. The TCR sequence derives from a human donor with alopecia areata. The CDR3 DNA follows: TGCGCCAGCAGCTTGGTGACAGGGTGGAATGAAGCTTTCTTT. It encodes CASSLVTGWNEAFF.